This T cell receptor beta chain was obtained from a study of sequential checkpoint blockade in melanoma. Clones were read by immunoSEQ multiplex PCR, and TCRdb kept only the in-frame ones, dropping some. The data contain some 26,000 clones, about 77% of them singletons. The count of this clone is one. From germline, CDR1 is SGHTA and CDR2 FQGNSA. CDR3 size: 16 residues. V was clipped by 1 base and J by 4 bases, with 17 bases between them. As to treatment: randomized to nivolumab then ipilimumab (arm A) or the reverse (arm B). The rearrangement joins TRBV7-2 to TRBJ2-7, with D perhaps TRBD2 (5 bases). The specimen was CD8+ T cells sorted from blood (inferred from file names), collected from a patient given nivolumab and ipilimumab in sequence. The TCR originated in a human donor with melanoma. The DNA of the CDR3 is TGTGCCAGCAGCTTAGAGGGCTGGGCGGCGGGTTACGAGCAGTACTTC. As protein: CASSLEGWAAGYEQYF. The full variable domain, with the rest looked up from reference TRBV7-2 and TRBJ2-7, is GAGVSQSPSNKVTEKGKDVELRCDPISGHTALYWYRQSLGQGLEFLIYFQGNSAPDKSGLPSDRFSAERTGGSVSTLTIQRTQQEDSAVYLCASSLEGWAAGYEQYFGPGTRLTVT.